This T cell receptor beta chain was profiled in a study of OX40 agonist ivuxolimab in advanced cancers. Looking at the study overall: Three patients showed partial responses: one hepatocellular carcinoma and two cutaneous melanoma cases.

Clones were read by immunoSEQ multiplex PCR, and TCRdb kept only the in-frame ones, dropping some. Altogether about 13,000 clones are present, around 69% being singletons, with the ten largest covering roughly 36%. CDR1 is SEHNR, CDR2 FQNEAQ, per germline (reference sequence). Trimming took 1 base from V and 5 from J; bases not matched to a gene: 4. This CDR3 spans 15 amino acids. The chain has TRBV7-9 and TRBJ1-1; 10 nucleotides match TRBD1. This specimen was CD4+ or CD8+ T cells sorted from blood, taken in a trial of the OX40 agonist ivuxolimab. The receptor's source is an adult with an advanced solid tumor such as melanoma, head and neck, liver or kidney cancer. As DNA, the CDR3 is TGTGCCAGCAGCTTAGAGGGGACAGGGGCGACTGAAGCTTTCTTT. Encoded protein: CASSLEGTGATEAFF.